This T cell receptor (beta chain) was identified in a study of OX40 agonist ivuxolimab in advanced cancers. Study background: Allowance was made for prior anti-PD-1, anti-PD-L1 or anti-CTLA-4 therapy, and about 40% had some.

Overall study findings and caveats: Partial responders dosed at 0.1-3.0 mg/kg displayed clonal expansion ranking among the lowest.

Worth noting for this clone: Its specificity is not known.

The CDR3 is 13 residues long. The germline V gene encodes CDR1 MNHEY and CDR2 SMNVEV (reference sequence). The V and J ends lost 2 bases and 4 bases respectively, with 8 bases between them. TCRdb keeps only in-frame clones here, not all; method: immunoSEQ multiplex PCR. The sample shows tens of thousands of clones, approximately 80% of them seen only once. This clonotype was sampled from an adult with an advanced solid tumor such as melanoma, head and neck, liver or kidney cancer. The J gene is TRBJ1-2, the V gene TRBV27; perhaps TRBD1 as D (5 bases). The specimen was CD4+ or CD8+ T cells sorted from blood, collected in a trial of the OX40 agonist ivuxolimab. CDR3 nucleotides: TGTGCCAGCAGTTTAGGAGGGGTCTATGGCTACACCTTC. Residues: CASSLGGVYGYTF.